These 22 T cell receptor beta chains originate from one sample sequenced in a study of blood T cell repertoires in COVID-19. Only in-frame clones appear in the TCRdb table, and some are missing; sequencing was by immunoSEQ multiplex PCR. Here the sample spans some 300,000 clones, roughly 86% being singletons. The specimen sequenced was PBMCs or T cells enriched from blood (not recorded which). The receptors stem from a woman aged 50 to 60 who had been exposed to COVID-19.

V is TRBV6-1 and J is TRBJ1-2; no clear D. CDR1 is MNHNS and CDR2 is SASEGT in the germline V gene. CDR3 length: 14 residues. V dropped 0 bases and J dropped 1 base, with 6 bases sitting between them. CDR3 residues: CASSEAPNNYGYTF. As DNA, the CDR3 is TGTGCCAGCAGTGAAGCCCCAAATAACTATGGCTACACCTTC.

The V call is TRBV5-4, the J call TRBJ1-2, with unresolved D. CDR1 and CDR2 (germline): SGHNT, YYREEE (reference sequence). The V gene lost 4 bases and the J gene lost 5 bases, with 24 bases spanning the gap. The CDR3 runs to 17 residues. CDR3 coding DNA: TGTGCCAGCAGCCCTCCCGGTGATGAGGGCCGGGCTTATGGCTACACCTTC. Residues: CASSPPGDEGRAYGYTF.

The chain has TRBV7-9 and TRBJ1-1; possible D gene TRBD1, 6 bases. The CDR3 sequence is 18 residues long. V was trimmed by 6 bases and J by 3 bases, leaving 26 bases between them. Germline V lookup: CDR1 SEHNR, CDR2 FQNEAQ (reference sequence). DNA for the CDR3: TGTGCCAGCAGGCCCCTGGGGCAGGGGTTTGAGAAGGACACTGAAGCTTTCTTT. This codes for CASRPLGQGFEKDTEAFF.

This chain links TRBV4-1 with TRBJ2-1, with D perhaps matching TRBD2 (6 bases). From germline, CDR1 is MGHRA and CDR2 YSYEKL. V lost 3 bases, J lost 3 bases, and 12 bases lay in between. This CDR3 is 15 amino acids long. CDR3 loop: CASSQVGTGYNEQFF. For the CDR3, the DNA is TGCGCCAGCAGCCAGGTAGGGACTGGCTACAATGAGCAGTTCTTC.

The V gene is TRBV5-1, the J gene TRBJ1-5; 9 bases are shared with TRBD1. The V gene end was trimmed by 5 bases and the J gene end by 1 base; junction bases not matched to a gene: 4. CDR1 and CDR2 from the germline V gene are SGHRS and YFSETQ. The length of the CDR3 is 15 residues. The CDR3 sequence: CASRSGTGSNQPQHF. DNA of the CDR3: TGCGCCAGCAGGTCCGGGACAGGGAGCAATCAGCCCCAGCATTTT.

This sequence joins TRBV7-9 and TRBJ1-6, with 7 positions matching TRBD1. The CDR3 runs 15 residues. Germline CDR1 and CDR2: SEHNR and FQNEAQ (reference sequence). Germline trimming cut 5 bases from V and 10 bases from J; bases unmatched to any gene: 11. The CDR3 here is CASSPSTGLNSPLHF. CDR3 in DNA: TGTGCCAGCAGCCCTTCGACAGGGTTGAACTCACCCCTCCACTTT.

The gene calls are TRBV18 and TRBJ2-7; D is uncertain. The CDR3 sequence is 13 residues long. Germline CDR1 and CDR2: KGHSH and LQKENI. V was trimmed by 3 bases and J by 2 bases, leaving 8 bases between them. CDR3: CASSPVQTYEQYF. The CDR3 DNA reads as TGTGCCAGCTCACCGGTTCAGACCTACGAGCAGTACTTC.

CDR3 protein: CAISTMTGSYEQYF. The CDR3 nucleotides read TGTGCCATCAGTACCATGACAGGGTCCTACGAGCAGTACTTC. J is TRBJ2-7 and V is TRBV10-3, with 7 bases matching TRBD1. Germline CDR1 ENHRY, CDR2 SYGVKD. The CDR3 length is 14 residues. Trimming at V came to 5 bases and at J to 1 base, leaving 5 bases not matched to a gene.

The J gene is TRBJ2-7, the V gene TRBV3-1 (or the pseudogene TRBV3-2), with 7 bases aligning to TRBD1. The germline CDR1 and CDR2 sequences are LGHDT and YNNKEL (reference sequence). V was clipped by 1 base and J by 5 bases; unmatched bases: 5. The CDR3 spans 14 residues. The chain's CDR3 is CASSQGTGANEQYF. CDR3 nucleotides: TGTGCCAGCAGCCAAGGAACAGGGGCCAACGAGCAGTACTTC.

The CDR3 here is CASSSLFYEQYF. The CDR3 DNA sequence: TGTGCCAGCAGCTCCCTCTTCTACGAGCAGTACTTC. The gene calls are TRBV7-8 and TRBJ2-7, with D hard to call. V was cut by 4 bases and J by 3 bases, with 7 bases left in between. The CDR3 is 12 residues long. Germline values: CDR1 SGHVS, CDR2 FQNEAQ.

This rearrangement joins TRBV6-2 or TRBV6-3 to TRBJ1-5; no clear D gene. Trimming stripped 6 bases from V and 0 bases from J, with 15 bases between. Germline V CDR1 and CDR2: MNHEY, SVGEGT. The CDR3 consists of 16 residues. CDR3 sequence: CASSPWRSNSNQPQHF. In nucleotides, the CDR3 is TGTGCCAGCAGCCCTTGGCGGTCTAATAGCAATCAGCCCCAGCATTTT.

The CDR3 region is CASSFSRVNTEAFF. CDR3 DNA sequence: TGTGCCAGCAGCTTCTCAAGAGTGAACACTGAAGCTTTCTTT. The chain combines TRBV5-5 with TRBJ1-1, with unresolved D. CDR3 length equals 14 residues. V was pared by 2 bases and J by 0 bases, with 8 bases between. Germline V lookup: CDR1 SGHKS, CDR2 YYEKEE (reference sequence).

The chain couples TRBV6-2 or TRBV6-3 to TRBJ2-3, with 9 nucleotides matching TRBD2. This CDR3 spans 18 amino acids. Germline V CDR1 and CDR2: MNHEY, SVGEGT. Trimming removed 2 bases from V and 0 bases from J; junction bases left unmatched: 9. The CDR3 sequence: CASSYMGGGAQSTDTQYF. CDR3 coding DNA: TGTGCCAGCAGTTACATGGGCGGGGGGGCCCAAAGCACAGATACGCAGTATTTT.

CDR3 nucleotides: TGTGCCAGCAGCTCATCAGGGAGGGAGGAGGGCAATGAGCAGTTCTTC. Amino acid sequence: CASSSSGREEGNEQFF. The V gene is TRBV9, the J gene TRBJ2-1, with 7 bases that match TRBD2. With 4 bases clipped from V and 6 bases from J, the junction kept 13 bases outside the gene matches. Germline V gene lookup returns CDR1 SGDLS and CDR2 YYNGEE. The CDR3 is 16 amino acids.

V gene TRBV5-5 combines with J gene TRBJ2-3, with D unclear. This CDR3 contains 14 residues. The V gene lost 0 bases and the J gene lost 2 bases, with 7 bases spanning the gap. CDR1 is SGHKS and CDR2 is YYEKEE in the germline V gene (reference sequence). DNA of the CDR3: TGTGCCAGCAGCTTGGACACAACCACAGATACGCAGTATTTT. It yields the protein CASSLDTTTDTQYF.

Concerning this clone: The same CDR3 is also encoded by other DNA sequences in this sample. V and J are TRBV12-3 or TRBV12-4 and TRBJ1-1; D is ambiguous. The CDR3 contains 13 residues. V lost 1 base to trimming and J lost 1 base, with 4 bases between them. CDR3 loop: CASSLVRNTEAFF. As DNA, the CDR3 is TGTGCCAGCAGTTTAGTGCGGAACACTGAAGCTTTCTTT.

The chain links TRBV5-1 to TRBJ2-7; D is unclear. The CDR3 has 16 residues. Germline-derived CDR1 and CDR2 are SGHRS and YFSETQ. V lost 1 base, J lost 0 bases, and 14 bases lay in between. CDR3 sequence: CASSLNGGSSSYEQYF. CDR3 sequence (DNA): TGCGCCAGCAGCTTGAACGGCGGAAGTTCCTCCTACGAGCAGTACTTC. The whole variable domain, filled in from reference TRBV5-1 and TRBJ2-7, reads KAGVTQTPRYLIKTRGQQVTLSCSPISGHRSVSWYQQTPGQGLQFLFEYFSETQRNKGNFPGRFSGRQFSNSRSEMNVSTLELGDSALYLCASSLNGGSSSYEQYFGPGTRLTVT.

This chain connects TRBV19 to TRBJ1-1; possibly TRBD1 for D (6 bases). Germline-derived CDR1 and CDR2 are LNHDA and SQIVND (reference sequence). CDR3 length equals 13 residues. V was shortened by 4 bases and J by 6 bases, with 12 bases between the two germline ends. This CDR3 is CASSTRDNPEAFF. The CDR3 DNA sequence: TGTGCCAGTAGTACCCGGGACAACCCTGAAGCTTTCTTT.

The CDR3 reads CASSLAGGNEQFF. CDR3 sequence (DNA): TGTGCCAGCAGCTTAGCGGGGGGCAATGAGCAGTTCTTC. This chain uses TRBV7-9 with TRBJ2-1; a weak D match, TRBD2 (6 bases). Germline-derived CDR1 and CDR2 are SEHNR and FQNEAQ (reference sequence). The CDR3 length is 13 residues. V dropped 0 bases and J dropped 6 bases, with 6 bases sitting between them.

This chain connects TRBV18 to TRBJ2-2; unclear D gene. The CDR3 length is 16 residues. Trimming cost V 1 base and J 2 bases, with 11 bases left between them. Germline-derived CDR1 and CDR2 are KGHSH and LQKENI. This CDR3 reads CASSPLIQSNTGELFF. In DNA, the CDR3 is TGTGCCAGCTCACCACTAATCCAGTCTAACACCGGGGAGCTGTTTTTT.

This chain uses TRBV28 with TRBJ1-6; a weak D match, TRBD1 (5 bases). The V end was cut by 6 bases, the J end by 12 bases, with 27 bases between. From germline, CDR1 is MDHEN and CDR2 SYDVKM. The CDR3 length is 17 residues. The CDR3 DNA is TGTGCCAGCAGCGTACGGGGCGGGATTGACCTTATTCGACCCCTCCACTTT. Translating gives CASSVRGGIDLIRPLHF.

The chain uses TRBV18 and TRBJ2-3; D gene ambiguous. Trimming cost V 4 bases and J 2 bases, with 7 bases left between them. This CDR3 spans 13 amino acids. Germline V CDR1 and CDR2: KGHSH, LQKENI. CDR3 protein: CASSLDSTDTQYF. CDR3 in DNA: TGTGCCAGCTCACTCGACTCCACAGATACGCAGTATTTT.